Detailed here is one TCR beta chain. Its antigen remains undetermined. No much larger clone is present one base from it, and per-base qualities are unavailable. This specimen comes from a study of cytotoxic CD8 clonotypes in ibrutinib-treated CLL (dated by TCRdb to the early 2020s). About the investigation overall: In this cohort, around 15 patients were treatment-naive and some 10 were relapsed/refractory, while around 17 had unmutated IGHV. Of the 90 or so participants in the trial, roughly 26 had longitudinal samples available. Cryopreserved peripheral blood mononuclear cells were collected at three points: before therapy, at response, and at either sustained remission or disease progression. Samples at response were collected after a median of about 13 months of treatment, with a range of about 6 to 36 months. Samples averaged 255,043 productive templates and 90,000 to 95,000 productive rearrangements. Responses were partial in roughly 24 patients and complete in 2; after median 68 months follow-up, some 15 stayed in remission and 12 progressed. Every sample from remission and from progressive disease was obtained while the patients were still on ibrutinib.

On a MiSeq, deep resolution sequencing aimed for a depth between 1 in 1 million and 1 in 200,000 T cells, with each clonotype covered approximately 10x on average. The immunoSEQ hsTCRB Kit was used to generate TCR beta libraries. Per the source publication's procedure: The data were analyzed with ImmunoSEQ Analyzer and ImmunoSEQ Data Assistant, and V, D and J gene assignments followed IMGT definitions. Clonality, which ranges from 0 to 1, was calculated as one minus the normalized Shannon entropy of productive rearrangement frequencies. Public clonotype analysis was restricted to overrepresented clonotypes comprising at least 0.05% of each patient's repertoire. About twelve age-matched healthy donor repertoires from immuneACCESS were used as controls for clonality. Sourced from immuneACCESS, this table was stored by TCRdb with only in-frame sequences that have V and J called. A share of the clones is absent; for the studies checked, an unresolved V gene accounts for under half, and the remainder has no known explanation. The DNA gave D and trimming, while V, J and clone size come from that table. For this sample there are 130,000 or so clones; approximately 80% appear just once. Clones ranked in the top ten supply 28% of the sample.

This specimen's time point label, interpreted: 12 months on ibrutinib. For TCR beta library preparation, roughly 2 micrograms of genomic DNA was extracted from cryopreserved PBMCs. High-throughput TCR beta sequencing was performed on longitudinal blood samples from CLL patients receiving ibrutinib monotherapy. The patients were enrolled in a single-center, open-label phase 2 trial of ibrutinib monotherapy. As encoded in the germline V gene, CDR1 is SNHLY while CDR2 is FYNNEI. V is trimmed back by 10 bases and J by 6 bases, and the junction contains 10 bases that no gene match accounts for. Its CDR3 holds 13 amino acids, cysteine through phenylalanine. The only DNA kept is the CDR3, 39 bases in frame from the first base. The research as a whole found: Public clonotypes were rare and either shrank or stayed stable during treatment, and the rise in clonality at ibrutinib response reflected expansion of private clonotypes. Sampling times were not matched between sustained-remission and progressing patients, and lymph node repertoires were not studied. Baseline clonality was found to be higher than that of age-matched healthy donors and was strongly correlated with circulating CD8+ T-cell counts. Clonality increased at ibrutinib response, stayed stable in sustained remission, and fell back toward baseline at progression.

Recombination linked TRBV2 to TRBJ1-1, with 8 central nucleotides matching TRBD1. This TCR came from a human donor with chronic lymphocytic leukemia. The specimen was PBMCs, collected after 12 months of ibrutinib treatment. CDR3 reads: CATETLDRAEAFF. In nucleotides, the sequence is TGTGCCACCGAAACTTTGGACAGGGCTGAAGCTTTCTTT.